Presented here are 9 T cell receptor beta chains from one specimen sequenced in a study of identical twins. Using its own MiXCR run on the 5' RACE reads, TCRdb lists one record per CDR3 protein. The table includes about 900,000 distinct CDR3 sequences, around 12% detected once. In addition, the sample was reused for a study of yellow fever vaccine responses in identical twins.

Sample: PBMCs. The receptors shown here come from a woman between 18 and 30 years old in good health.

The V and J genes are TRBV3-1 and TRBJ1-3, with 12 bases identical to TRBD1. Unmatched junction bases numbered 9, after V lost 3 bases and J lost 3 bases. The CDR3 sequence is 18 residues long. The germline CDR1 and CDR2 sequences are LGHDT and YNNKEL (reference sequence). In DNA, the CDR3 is TGTGCCAGCAGCCAGGTCGCCGGGACAGGGGGCTTTGGAAACACCATATATTTT. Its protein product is CASSQVAGTGGFGNTIYF.

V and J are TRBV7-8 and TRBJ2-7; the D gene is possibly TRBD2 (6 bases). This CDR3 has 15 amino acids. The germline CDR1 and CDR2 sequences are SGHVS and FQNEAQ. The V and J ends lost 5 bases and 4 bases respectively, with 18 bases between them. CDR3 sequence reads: CASSAGGAGGYEQYV. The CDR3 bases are TGTGCCAGCAGCGCCGGGGGTGCCGGGGGATACGAGCAGTACGTC.

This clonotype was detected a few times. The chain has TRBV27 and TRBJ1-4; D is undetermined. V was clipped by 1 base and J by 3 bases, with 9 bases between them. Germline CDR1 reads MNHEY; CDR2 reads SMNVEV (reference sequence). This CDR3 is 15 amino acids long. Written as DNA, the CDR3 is TGTGCCAGCAGTTTATGGGCGGGTTCTAATGAAAAACTGTTTTTT. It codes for CASSLWAGSNEKLFF.

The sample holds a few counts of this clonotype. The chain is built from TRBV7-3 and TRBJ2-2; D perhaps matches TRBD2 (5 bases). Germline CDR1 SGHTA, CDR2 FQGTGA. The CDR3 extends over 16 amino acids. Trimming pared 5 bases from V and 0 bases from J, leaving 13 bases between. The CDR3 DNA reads TGTGCCAGCAGCGAGCGGCCCTACTCGAACACCGGGGAGCTGTTTTTT. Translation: CASSERPYSNTGELFF.

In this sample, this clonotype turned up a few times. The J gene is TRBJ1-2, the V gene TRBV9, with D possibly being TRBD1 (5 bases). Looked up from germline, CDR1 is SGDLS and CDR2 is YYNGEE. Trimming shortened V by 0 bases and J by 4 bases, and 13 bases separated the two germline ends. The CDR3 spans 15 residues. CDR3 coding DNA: TGTGCCAGCAGCGTAGCTGGGGACCTGGGCTATGGCTACACCTTC. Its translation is CASSVAGDLGYGYTF.

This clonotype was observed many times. CDR3 residues: CASSQGWNQPQHF. The DNA for the CDR3 is TGTGCCAGCAGCCAAGGGTGGAATCAGCCCCAGCATTTT. The gene calls are TRBV6-1 and TRBJ1-5, with D unclear. V was clipped by 6 bases and J by 4 bases, with 10 bases between them. CDR3 size: 13 residues. Germline CDR1 MNHNS, CDR2 SASEGT.

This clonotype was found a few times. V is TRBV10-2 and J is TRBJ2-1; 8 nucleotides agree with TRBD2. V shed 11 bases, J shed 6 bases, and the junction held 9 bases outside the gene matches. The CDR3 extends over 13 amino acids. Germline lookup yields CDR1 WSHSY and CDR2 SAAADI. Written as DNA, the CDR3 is TGCGCCGCCCAGGAAGCGGGAGCCAATGAGCAGTTCTTC. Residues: CAAQEAGANEQFF.

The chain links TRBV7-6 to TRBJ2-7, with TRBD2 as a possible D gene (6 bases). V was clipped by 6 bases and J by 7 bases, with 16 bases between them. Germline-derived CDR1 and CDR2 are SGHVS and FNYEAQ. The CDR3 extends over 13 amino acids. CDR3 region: CASSGDWAREQYF. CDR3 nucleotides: TGTGCCAGCAGTGGGGACTGGGCACGGGAGCAGTACTTC.

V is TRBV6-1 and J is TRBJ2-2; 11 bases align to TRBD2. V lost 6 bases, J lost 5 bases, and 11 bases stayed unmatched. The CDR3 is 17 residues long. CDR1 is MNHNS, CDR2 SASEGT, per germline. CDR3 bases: TGTGCCAGCAGCAGCTATAGCGGGAGGGCCGGGACCGGGGAGCTGTTTTTT. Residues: CASSSYSGRAGTGELFF.